Listed below are T cell receptor beta chains from one sample, sequenced in a study of T cells expressing NK-cell markers. Using the 5' RACE reads, TCRdb records one entry per CDR3 protein without DNA. The ten most abundant clones cover roughly a tenth of a sample with over 350,000 distinct CDR3 sequences. Input material: blood T cells: a sorted CD56 or NKG2C T cell subset, CD4+ or CD8+ T cells, or bulk PBMC T cells (not recorded which). Receptors originate from a woman aged 45-65 years in good health. Each CDR3 is given with its conserved first and last residue.

v_call: TRBV3-1
j_call: TRBJ2-7
cdr3_aa: CASSQGRMTGYEQYF

v_call: TRBV4-1
j_call: TRBJ2-5
cdr3_aa: CASSQVTSGAQETQYF

v_call: TRBV12-3/TRBV12-4
j_call: TRBJ2-1
cdr3_aa: CASSLEPRDEQFF

v_call: TRBV5-1
j_call: TRBJ2-5
cdr3_aa: CASSYLDRGLETQYF

v_call: TRBV3-1
j_call: TRBJ2-3
cdr3_aa: CASRGSDTQYF

v_call: TRBV5-1
j_call: TRBJ2-2
cdr3_aa: CASSPWGEGLKITGELFF

v_call: TRBV5-1
j_call: TRBJ1-2
cdr3_aa: CASSLAAGQGAGGYTF

v_call: TRBV20-1
j_call: TRBJ1-1
cdr3_aa: CSAQGGQGNTEAFF

v_call: TRBV7-9
j_call: TRBJ1-3
cdr3_aa: CASSRDSSNTIYF

v_call: TRBV24-1
j_call: TRBJ2-1
cdr3_aa: CATRGTGILAGADEQFF

v_call: TRBV28
j_call: TRBJ1-2
cdr3_aa: CASSTPGVDYGYTF

v_call: TRBV7-8
j_call: TRBJ1-6
cdr3_aa: CASSLENSPLHF

v_call: TRBV5-1
j_call: TRBJ2-2
cdr3_aa: CASSKGLGSGGELFF

v_call: TRBV5-1
j_call: TRBJ2-7
cdr3_aa: CASSPGRPYEQYF

v_call: TRBV6-4
j_call: TRBJ2-1
cdr3_aa: CASRDTGGNEQFF

v_call: TRBV29-1
j_call: TRBJ2-3
cdr3_aa: CSVPLPQLDTQYF

v_call: TRBV20-1
j_call: TRBJ1-4
cdr3_aa: CSALIRRTNEKLFF

v_call: TRBV6-5
j_call: TRBJ1-1
cdr3_aa: CASSYSSRDRGGTEAFF

v_call: TRBV20-1
j_call: TRBJ2-2
cdr3_aa: CSARDIITGELFF

v_call: TRBV20-1
j_call: TRBJ2-7
cdr3_aa: CSARPPILQEQYF

v_call: TRBV5-1
j_call: TRBJ2-5
cdr3_aa: CASSLDLASQETQYF

v_call: TRBV14
j_call: TRBJ2-7
cdr3_aa: CASSLRTPYEQYF

v_call: TRBV20-1
j_call: TRBJ2-1
cdr3_aa: CSAPRVAGEDHNEQFF

v_call: TRBV9
j_call: TRBJ2-3
cdr3_aa: CASSGGLYTDTQYF

v_call: TRBV5-1
j_call: TRBJ2-1
cdr3_aa: CASSLTSGRAAYNEQFF

v_call: TRBV20-1
j_call: TRBJ2-5
cdr3_aa: CSARDGGAPSRKETQYF

v_call: TRBV7-8
j_call: TRBJ1-5
cdr3_aa: CASSLAGSWFNQPQHF

v_call: TRBV11-1
j_call: TRBJ2-1
cdr3_aa: CASSLEPLAGVNEQFF

v_call: TRBV10-3
j_call: TRBJ2-1
cdr3_aa: CAMSTTGLQFF

v_call: TRBV7-2
j_call: TRBJ2-1
cdr3_aa: CASSNDWAYNEQFF

v_call: TRBV15
j_call: TRBJ1-4
cdr3_aa: CATSREGSANEKLFF

v_call: TRBV15
j_call: TRBJ2-1
cdr3_aa: CATSRDSYTSSYNEQFF

v_call: TRBV4-2
j_call: TRBJ1-2
cdr3_aa: CASSQSTQGKDGYTF

v_call: TRBV5-1
j_call: TRBJ1-4
cdr3_aa: CASSPAGFLEKLFF

v_call: TRBV5-6
j_call: TRBJ2-2
cdr3_aa: CASSLGLGELFF

v_call: TRBV7-6
j_call: TRBJ2-1
cdr3_aa: CASSRIMSSYNEQFF

v_call: TRBV12-3/TRBV12-4
j_call: TRBJ1-6
cdr3_aa: CASSVTQGWNSPLHF

v_call: TRBV5-1
j_call: TRBJ2-3
cdr3_aa: CASSLVRTDTQYF

v_call: TRBV5-1
j_call: TRBJ2-2
cdr3_aa: CASSPGQSNTGELFF

v_call: TRBV7-2
j_call: TRBJ1-5
cdr3_aa: CASSPSGGNQPQHF

v_call: TRBV5-1
j_call: TRBJ2-3
cdr3_aa: CASSQGQPRDTQYF

v_call: TRBV20-1
j_call: TRBJ1-5
cdr3_aa: CSARATGQGASQPQHF

v_call: TRBV7-2
j_call: TRBJ2-3
cdr3_aa: CASSLAALTPAPTQYF

v_call: TRBV4-2
j_call: TRBJ2-5
cdr3_aa: CASSQDPRTSGRRQTQYF

v_call: TRBV10-3
j_call: TRBJ2-7
cdr3_aa: CAISEAPDEQYF

v_call: TRBV5-1
j_call: TRBJ1-1
cdr3_aa: CASSSIPREEDYTEAFF

v_call: TRBV27
j_call: TRBJ2-4
cdr3_aa: CASSPLGLENIQYF

v_call: TRBV12-3/TRBV12-4
j_call: TRBJ2-2
cdr3_aa: CASSYLGAKGELFF

v_call: TRBV20-1
j_call: TRBJ2-7
cdr3_aa: CSARVGGASSYEQYF